The 22 T cell receptor beta chains below all came from one sample that was sequenced in a study of PD-1 blockade in classical Hodgkin lymphoma. The time point denotes: cycle 4 day 1 (C4D1), after more than five weeks of nivolumab. Each patient experienced a relapse that followed autologous stem cell transplantation, and brentuximab vedotin exposure varied. Clones were sequenced by immunoSEQ multiplex PCR, and TCRdb holds only the in-frame ones, with some missing. The sample contains approximately 44,000 clones, nearly 70% of which appear only once. Sequenced material: peripheral blood mononuclear cells (PBMCs), taken before the fourth cycle of nivolumab. The receptors shown here come from a human donor with classical Hodgkin lymphoma.

The chain combines TRBV28 with TRBJ2-5; D unresolved. Germline V gives CDR1 MDHEN, CDR2 SYDVKM. CDR3 length: 12 residues. The germline V and J ends were trimmed by 7 bases and 0 bases, with 6 bases remaining between them. The CDR3 coding sequence is TGTGCCAGCAAGACGGACCAAGAGACCCAGTACTTC. Protein sequence: CASKTDQETQYF.

This clone came up once. This chain links TRBV7-3 with TRBJ2-7; 8 bases fit TRBD1. After removal of 5 bases from V and 2 bases from J, the junction contained 2 bases not matched to a gene. CDR1 and CDR2 (germline): SGHTA, FQGTGA. This CDR3 contains 13 residues. In DNA, the CDR3 is TGTGCCAGCAGCCAGGACAGGGCCTACGAGCAGTACTTC. As protein: CASSQDRAYEQYF.

This chain uses TRBV19 with TRBJ1-6; D is undetermined. The ends were cut back, 6 bases at V and 10 bases at J, with 10 bases in the middle. Germline values: CDR1 LNHDA, CDR2 SQIVND (reference sequence). The CDR3 has 12 amino acids. The CDR3 DNA is TGTGCCAGTAGCGGAGGGAGCTCACCCCTCCACTTT. This sequence encodes CASSGGSSPLHF. Together with reference TRBV19 and TRBJ1-6, the CDR3 gives the full variable domain: DGGITQSPKYLFRKEGQNVTLSCEQNLNHDAMYWYRQDPGQGLRLIYYSQIVNDFQKGDIAEGYSVSREKKESFPLTVTSAQKNPTAFYLCASSGGSSPLHFGNGTRLTVT.

The chain has TRBV28 and TRBJ2-7; no definite D call. The V end was cut by 6 bases, the J end by 3 bases, with 12 bases between. The germline V gene encodes CDR1 MDHEN and CDR2 SYDVKM. The CDR3 totals 13 residues. CDR3 amino acids: CASSYDLVYEQYF. The CDR3 DNA sequence: TGTGCCAGCAGCTATGACCTTGTCTACGAGCAGTACTTC.

The J gene is TRBJ2-5, the V gene TRBV16, with 10 positions matching TRBD2. The length of the CDR3 is 15 residues. V lost 0 bases, J lost 8 bases, and 6 bases stayed unmatched. Germline CDR1 is KGHSY and CDR2 is FQNENV. The CDR3 nucleotides are TGTGCCAGCAGCCAATCCGGTAGCGGGGGGTCTACCCAGTACTTC. It translates to CASSQSGSGGSTQYF. Based on the CDR3 plus reference TRBV16 and TRBJ2-5, the full variable domain is GEEVAQTPKHLVRGEGQKAKLYCAPIKGHSYVFWYQQVLKNEFKFLISFQNENVFDETGMPKERFSAKCLPNSPCSLEIQATKLEDSAVYFCASSQSGSGGSTQYFGPGTRLLVL.

For the CDR3, the DNA is TGTGCCAGTAGTCCTGGGACAGGGGTGTCCTACGAGCAGTACTTC. Translation: CASSPGTGVSYEQYF. This chain joins TRBV19 and TRBJ2-7, with TRBD1 matching 10 bases. J was trimmed by 1 base and V by 5 bases; bases with no gene match: 5. The CDR3 loop spans 15 amino acids. The germline CDR1 and CDR2 sequences are LNHDA and SQIVND (reference sequence).

On this clone: It is likely a read error, because the conserved phenylalanine at the end of the CDR3 is missing. The rearrangement links TRBV27 to TRBJ2-7; maybe TRBD1 (6 bases). Germline CDR1 MNHEY, CDR2 SMNVEV (reference sequence). The CDR3 is made up of 14 amino acids. The V end was cut by 8 bases, the J end by 0 bases, with 14 bases between. The CDR3 bases are TGTGCCAGCCGCCCCGGGACAAACTCCTACGAGCAGTACCTC. This translates into CASRPGTNSYEQYL.

The V and J genes are TRBV6-5 and TRBJ1-5; possible D gene TRBD1, 5 bases. The CDR3 loop spans 15 amino acids. Trimming stripped 4 bases from V and 5 bases from J, with 15 bases between. CDR1 is MNHEY, CDR2 SVGAGI, per germline. Here the CDR3 DNA reads TGTGCCAGCAGTTCTGGTACAGGACCCGATCAGCCCCAGCATTTT. Translation: CASSSGTGPDQPQHF.

This chain joins TRBV2 and TRBJ1-2; 8 nucleotides line up with TRBD1. V trimming: 7 bases; J trimming: 11 bases; junction bases outside the gene matches: 6. Per the germline V gene, CDR1 is SNHLY and CDR2 is FYNNEI. The CDR3 is 11 residues long. The CDR3: CASIPDREYTF. CDR3 bases: TGTGCCAGCATCCCGGACAGGGAATACACCTTC.

CDR3 sequence reads: CASSSPGELRDRRENTIYF. The DNA of the CDR3 is TGTGCCAGCAGCTCACCCGGCGAACTGCGGGACCGTCGGGAAAACACCATATATTTT. The chain employs TRBV11-3 and TRBJ1-3; D is possibly TRBD1 (5 bases). This CDR3 has 19 amino acids. Trimming took off 4 bases at V and 6 bases at J, with 28 bases between the two ends. The germline gives CDR1 SGHNT, CDR2 YENEEA.

This chain joins TRBV7-9 and TRBJ1-4, with D tentatively TRBD1 (5 bases). V was shortened by 6 bases and J by 5 bases, with 13 bases between the two germline ends. The length of the CDR3 is 14 residues. Germline V gene data show CDR1 as SEHNR and CDR2 as FQNEAQ (reference sequence). The CDR3 DNA reads TGTGCCAGCAGGGCCCCGGGGGAGAATGAAAAACTGTTTTTT. Translating it yields CASRAPGENEKLFF.

The chain carries TRBV19 and TRBJ2-7, with 9 bases matching TRBD1. Germline V gene data show CDR1 as LNHDA and CDR2 as SQIVND (reference sequence). The CDR3 consists of 15 residues. V lost 3 bases to trimming and J lost 4 bases; unmatched junction nucleotides: 7. The CDR3 region is CASSISGQGSYEQYF. The CDR3 nucleotides are TGTGCCAGTAGTATTTCGGGACAGGGCAGTTACGAGCAGTACTTC.

This clone was seen many times. The rearrangement uses TRBV11-2 and TRBJ2-5; D ambiguous. Germline V lookup: CDR1 SGHAT, CDR2 FQNNGV. Trimming took off 5 bases at V and 5 bases at J, with 12 bases between the two ends. The CDR3 extends over 13 amino acids. The CDR3 reads CASSPDLQETQYF. The CDR3 nucleotides are TGTGCCAGCAGCCCGGACCTACAGGAGACCCAGTACTTC.

V is TRBV14 and J is TRBJ2-2; D ambiguous. This CDR3 comprises 16 residues. Germline loops: CDR1 SGHDN, CDR2 FVKESK. V lost 1 base and J lost 1, with 10 bases in between. The CDR3 protein is CASSQVWVGNTGELFF. The DNA for the CDR3 is TGTGCCAGCAGCCAAGTTTGGGTGGGGAACACCGGGGAGCTGTTTTTT. Full variable domain (rest looked up from reference TRBV14 and TRBJ2-2): EAGVTQFPSHSVIEKGQTVTLRCDPISGHDNLYWYRRVMGKEIKFLLHFVKESKQDESGMPNNRFLAERTGGTYSTLKVQPAELEDSGVYFCASSQVWVGNTGELFFGEGSRLTVL.

The chain joins TRBV19 to TRBJ1-1; D is uncertain. The CDR3 is 13 amino acids. Germline CDR1 LNHDA, CDR2 SQIVND (reference sequence). Trimming left V 7 bases short and J 2 bases short, with 11 bases between. The CDR3 nucleotides are TGTGCCAGTACTCAGGCTCCAAACACTGAAGCTTTCTTT. This codes for CASTQAPNTEAFF.

A few counts support this clone. V and J are TRBV19 and TRBJ1-1; the D gene is possibly TRBD1 (6 bases). CDR3 size: 12 residues. The V gene lost 5 bases and the J gene lost 6 bases, with 10 bases spanning the gap. Looked up from germline, CDR1 is LNHDA and CDR2 is SQIVND (reference sequence). CDR3 bases: TGTGCCAGTAGTTTAAGACAGGCTGAAGCTTTCTTT. Translation gives CASSLRQAEAFF.

V and J are TRBV7-8 and TRBJ1-6; 11 bases map to TRBD1. Germline V gene sequence: CDR1 SGHVS, CDR2 FQNEAQ. Trimming at V came to 4 bases and at J to 7 bases, leaving 3 bases not matched to a gene. CDR3 size: 15 residues. This CDR3 is CASSWGTGGNSPLHF. The CDR3 nucleotides are TGTGCCAGCAGCTGGGGGACAGGGGGAAATTCACCCCTCCACTTT.

J is TRBJ2-1 and V is TRBV10-3; D is possibly TRBD1 (5 bases). The ends were cut back, 3 bases at V and 3 bases at J, with 9 bases in the middle. CDR3 length: 14 residues. Germline V gives CDR1 ENHRY, CDR2 SYGVKD. The CDR3 coding sequence is TGTGCCATCAGTGAACTCGACAGCTACAATGAGCAGTTCTTC. Protein: CAISELDSYNEQFF.

This chain uses TRBV11-2 with TRBJ2-7; possibly TRBD2 for D (6 bases). Per the germline V gene, CDR1 is SGHAT and CDR2 is FQNNGV. This CDR3 region has 13 residues. Deletions cut 2 bases from V and 6 bases from J, with 11 bases between. The CDR3 DNA follows: TGTGCCAGCAGCTTAAACCAGGGAGGCGAGCAGTACTTC. Amino acid sequence: CASSLNQGGEQYF.

In its sample, this clone is medium-sized. The genes are TRBV28 and TRBJ1-2, with 8 bases matching TRBD1. V dropped 2 bases and J dropped 8; count of bases not matched to a gene: 13. There are 16 residues in the CDR3. Germline V gene data show CDR1 as MDHEN and CDR2 as SYDVKM. CDR3 amino acids: CASSLTLAGGEEGYTF. The CDR3 region has the DNA TGTGCCAGCAGTTTAACCCTCGCAGGGGGCGAAGAGGGCTACACCTTC.

The chain carries TRBV27 and TRBJ2-4, with D unclear. V lost 4 bases and J lost 0, with 4 bases in between. In germline, CDR1 is MNHEY, CDR2 SMNVEV (reference sequence). This CDR3 comprises 13 residues. The CDR3 nucleotides are TGTGCCAGCAGTTCTCTAGCCAAAAACATTCAGTACTTC. Its protein product is CASSSLAKNIQYF.

The J gene is TRBJ1-2, the V gene TRBV13; D not resolved. From germline, CDR1 is PRHDT and CDR2 FYEKMQ (reference sequence). The CDR3 loop spans 13 amino acids. Trimming took 0 bases from V and 2 from J, leaving 4 bases between them. This CDR3 is CASSLGQNYGYTF. Written as DNA, the CDR3 is TGTGCCAGCAGCTTAGGCCAGAACTATGGCTACACCTTC.